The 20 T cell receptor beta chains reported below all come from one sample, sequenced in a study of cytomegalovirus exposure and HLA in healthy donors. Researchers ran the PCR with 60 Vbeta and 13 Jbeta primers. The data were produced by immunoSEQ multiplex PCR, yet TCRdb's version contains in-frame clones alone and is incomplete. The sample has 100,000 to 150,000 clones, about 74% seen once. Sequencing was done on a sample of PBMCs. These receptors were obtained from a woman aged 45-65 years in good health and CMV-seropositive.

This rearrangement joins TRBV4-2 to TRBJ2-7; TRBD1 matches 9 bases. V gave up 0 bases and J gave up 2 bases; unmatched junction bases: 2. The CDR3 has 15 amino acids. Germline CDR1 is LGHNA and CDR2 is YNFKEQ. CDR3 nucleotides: TGTGCCAGCAGCCAAGAGGGGACAGGGCCCTACGAGCAGTACTTC. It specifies CASSQEGTGPYEQYF.

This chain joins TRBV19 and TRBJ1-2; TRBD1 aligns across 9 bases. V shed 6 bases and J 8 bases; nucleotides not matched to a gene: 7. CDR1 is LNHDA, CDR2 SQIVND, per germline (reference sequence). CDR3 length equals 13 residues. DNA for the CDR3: TGTGCCAGTAGGGACCCGGGACAGGGAGGCTACACCTTC. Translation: CASRDPGQGGYTF.

CDR3 sequence (DNA): TGCGCCAGCAGCTTGGGTCTTACTAGAAGCACAGATACGCAGTATTTT. It translates to CASSLGLTRSTDTQYF. This chain connects TRBV5-1 to TRBJ2-3, with D possibly matching TRBD2 (5 bases). Between the trimmed V and J ends, which lost 0 bases and 0 bases, there was a span of 11 bases. Germline CDR1 is SGHRS and CDR2 is YFSETQ. The CDR3 runs 16 residues.

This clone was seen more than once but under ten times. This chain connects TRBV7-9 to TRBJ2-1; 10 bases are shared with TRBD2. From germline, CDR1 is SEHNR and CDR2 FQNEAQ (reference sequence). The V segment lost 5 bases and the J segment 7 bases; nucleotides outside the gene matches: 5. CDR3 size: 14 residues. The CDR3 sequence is CASSQAAGGNEQFF. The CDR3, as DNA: TGTGCCAGCAGCCAAGCAGCGGGGGGGAATGAGCAGTTCTTC.

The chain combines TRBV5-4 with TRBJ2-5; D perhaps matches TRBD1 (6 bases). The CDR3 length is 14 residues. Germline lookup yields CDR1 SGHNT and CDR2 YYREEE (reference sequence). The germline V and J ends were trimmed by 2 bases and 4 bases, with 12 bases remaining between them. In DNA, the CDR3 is TGTGCCAGCAGCTTCTCAGGGGCGGTAGAGACCCAGTACTTC. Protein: CASSFSGAVETQYF.

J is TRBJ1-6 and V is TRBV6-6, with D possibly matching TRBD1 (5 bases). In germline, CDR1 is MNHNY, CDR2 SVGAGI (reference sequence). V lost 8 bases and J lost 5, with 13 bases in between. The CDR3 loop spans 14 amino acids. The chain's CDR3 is CASLVGPNNSPLHF. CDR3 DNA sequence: TGTGCCAGCTTGGTGGGGCCGAATAATTCACCCCTCCACTTT.

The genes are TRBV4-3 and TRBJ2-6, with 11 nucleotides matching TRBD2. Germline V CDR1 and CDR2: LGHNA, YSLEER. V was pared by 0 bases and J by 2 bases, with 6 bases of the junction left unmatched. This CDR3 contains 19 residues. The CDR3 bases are TGCGCCAGCAGCCAAGATTGGGCTAGCGGGGGGACTGGGGCCAACGTCCTGACTTTC. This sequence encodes CASSQDWASGGTGANVLTF.

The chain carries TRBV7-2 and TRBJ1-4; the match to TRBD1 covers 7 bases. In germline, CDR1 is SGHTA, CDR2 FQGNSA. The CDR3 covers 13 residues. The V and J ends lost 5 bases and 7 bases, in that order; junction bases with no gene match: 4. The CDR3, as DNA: TGTGCCAGCAGCCCGCGGGACAGTGAAAAACTGTTTTTT. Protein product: CASSPRDSEKLFF.

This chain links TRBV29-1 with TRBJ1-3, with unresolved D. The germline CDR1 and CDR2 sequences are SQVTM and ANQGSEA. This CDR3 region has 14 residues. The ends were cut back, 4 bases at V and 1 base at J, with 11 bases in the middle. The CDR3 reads CSVVEQPSGNTIYF. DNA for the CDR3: TGCAGCGTTGTAGAACAGCCTTCTGGAAACACCATATATTTT.

Written as DNA, the CDR3 is TGTGCCATCAGTGATCCGGGACAGGGGAGCGAAAAACTGTTTTTT. Encoded protein: CAISDPGQGSEKLFF. The J gene is TRBJ1-4, the V gene TRBV10-3; 10 bases line up with TRBD1. The V gene end was trimmed by 3 bases and the J gene end by 8 bases; junction bases not matched to a gene: 6. The CDR3 is 15 amino acids. Germline V gives CDR1 ENHRY, CDR2 SYGVKD.

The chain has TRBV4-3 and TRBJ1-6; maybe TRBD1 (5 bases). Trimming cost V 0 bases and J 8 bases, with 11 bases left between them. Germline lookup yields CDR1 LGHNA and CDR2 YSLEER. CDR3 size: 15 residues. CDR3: CASSQDSGHYSPLHF. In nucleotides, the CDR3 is TGCGCCAGCAGCCAAGATTCAGGACATTATTCACCCCTCCACTTT.

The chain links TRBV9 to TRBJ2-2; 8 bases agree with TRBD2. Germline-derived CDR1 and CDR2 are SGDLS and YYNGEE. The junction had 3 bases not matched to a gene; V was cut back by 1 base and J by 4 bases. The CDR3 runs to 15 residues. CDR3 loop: CASSVRLAPTGELFF. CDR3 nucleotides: TGTGCCAGCAGCGTAAGACTAGCGCCCACCGGGGAGCTGTTTTTT.

The CDR3: CASSQTGGRNEQFF. Here the CDR3 DNA reads TGCGCCAGCAGCCAGACAGGGGGGCGTAATGAGCAGTTCTTC. V is TRBV5-1 and J is TRBJ2-1; 9 bases are a match to TRBD1. CDR1 SGHRS and CDR2 YFSETQ come from the germline V gene. V dropped 4 bases and J dropped 7; count of bases not matched to a gene: 6. The CDR3 consists of 14 residues.

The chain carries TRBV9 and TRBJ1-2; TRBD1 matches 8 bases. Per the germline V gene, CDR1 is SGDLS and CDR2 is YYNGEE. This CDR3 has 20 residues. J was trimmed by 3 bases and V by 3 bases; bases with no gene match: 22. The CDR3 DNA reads TGTGCCAGCAGCGGTTCCACGGGGACAGGTTCTCTTGGGCACTACTATGGCTACACCTTC. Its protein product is CASSGSTGTGSLGHYYGYTF.

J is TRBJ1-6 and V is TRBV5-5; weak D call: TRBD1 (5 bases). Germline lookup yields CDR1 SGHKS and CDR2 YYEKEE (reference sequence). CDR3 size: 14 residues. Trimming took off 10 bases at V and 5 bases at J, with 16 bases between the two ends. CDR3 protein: CAARKGMDNSPLHF. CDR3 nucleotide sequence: TGTGCCGCTAGAAAGGGGATGGATAATTCACCCCTCCACTTT.

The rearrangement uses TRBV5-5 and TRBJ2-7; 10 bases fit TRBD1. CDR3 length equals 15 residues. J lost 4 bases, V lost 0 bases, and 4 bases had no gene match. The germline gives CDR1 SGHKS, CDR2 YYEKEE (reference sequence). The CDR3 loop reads CASSLVRGQGYEQYF. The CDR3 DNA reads TGTGCCAGCAGCTTGGTACGGGGACAGGGGTACGAGCAGTACTTC.

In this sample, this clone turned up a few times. The CDR3 protein is CASSLRQGQNEKLFF. DNA for the CDR3: TGTGCCAGCAGCTTAAGGCAGGGGCAGAATGAAAAACTGTTTTTT. The chain links TRBV7-9 to TRBJ1-4; tentatively, D is TRBD1 (6 bases). Germline loops: CDR1 SEHNR, CDR2 FQNEAQ (reference sequence). The CDR3 contains 15 residues. V shed 2 bases and J shed 5 bases, with 12 bases lying between them.

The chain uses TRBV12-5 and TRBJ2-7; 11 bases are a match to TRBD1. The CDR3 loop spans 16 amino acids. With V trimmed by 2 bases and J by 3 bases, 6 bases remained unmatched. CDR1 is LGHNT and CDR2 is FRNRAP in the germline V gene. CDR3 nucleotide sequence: TGTGCTAGTGGTTTGCGGACAGGGGGCCCGTTCTACGAGCAGTACTTC. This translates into CASGLRTGGPFYEQYF.

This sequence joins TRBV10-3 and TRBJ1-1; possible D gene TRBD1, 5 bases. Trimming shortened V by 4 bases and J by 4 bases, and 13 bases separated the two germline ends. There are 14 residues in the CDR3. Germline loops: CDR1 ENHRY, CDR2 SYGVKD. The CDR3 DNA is TGTGCCATCAGTGGGGTGGGGCAGGGCACTGAAGCTTTCTTT. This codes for CAISGVGQGTEAFF.

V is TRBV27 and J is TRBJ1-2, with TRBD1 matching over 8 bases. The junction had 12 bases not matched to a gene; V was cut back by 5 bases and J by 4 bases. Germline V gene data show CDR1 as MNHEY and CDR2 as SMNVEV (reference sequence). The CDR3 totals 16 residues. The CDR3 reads CASSPYGTGDRYGYTF. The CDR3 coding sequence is TGTGCCAGCAGTCCCTACGGGACAGGAGATCGCTATGGCTACACCTTC.